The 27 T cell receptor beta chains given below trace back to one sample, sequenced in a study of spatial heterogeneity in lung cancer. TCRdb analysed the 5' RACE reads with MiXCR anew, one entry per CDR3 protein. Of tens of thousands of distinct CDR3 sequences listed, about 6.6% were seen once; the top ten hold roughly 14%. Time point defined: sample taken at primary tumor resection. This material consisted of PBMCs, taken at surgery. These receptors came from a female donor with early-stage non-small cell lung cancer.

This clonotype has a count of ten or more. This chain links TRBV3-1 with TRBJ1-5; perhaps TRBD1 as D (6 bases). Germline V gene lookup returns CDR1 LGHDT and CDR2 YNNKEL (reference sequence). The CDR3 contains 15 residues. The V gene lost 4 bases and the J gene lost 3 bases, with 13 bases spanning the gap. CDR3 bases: TGTGCCAGCAGCCTTAACCACAGGGACAATCAGCCCCAGCATTTT. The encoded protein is CASSLNHRDNQPQHF. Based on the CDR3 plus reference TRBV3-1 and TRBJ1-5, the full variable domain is DTAVSQTPKYLVTQMGNDKSIKCEQNLGHDTMYWYKQDSKKFLKIMFSYNNKELIINETVPNRFSPKSPDKAHLNLHINSLELGDSAVYFCASSLNHRDNQPQHFGDGTRLSIL.

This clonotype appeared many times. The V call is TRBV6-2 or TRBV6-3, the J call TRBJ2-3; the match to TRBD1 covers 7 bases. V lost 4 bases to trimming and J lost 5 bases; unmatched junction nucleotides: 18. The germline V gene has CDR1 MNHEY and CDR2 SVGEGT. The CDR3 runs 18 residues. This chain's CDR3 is CASSSDRRTKALGDTQYF. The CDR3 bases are TGTGCCAGCAGTTCGGACAGGAGGACGAAGGCATTAGGAGATACGCAGTATTTT.

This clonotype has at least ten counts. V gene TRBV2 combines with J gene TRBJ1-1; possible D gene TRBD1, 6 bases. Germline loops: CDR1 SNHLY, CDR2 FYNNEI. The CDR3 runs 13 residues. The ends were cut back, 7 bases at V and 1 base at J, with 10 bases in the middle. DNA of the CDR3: TGTGCCAGCAACAGGGAGGCGAACACTGAAGCTTTCTTT. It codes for CASNREANTEAFF. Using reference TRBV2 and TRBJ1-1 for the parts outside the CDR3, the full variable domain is EPEVTQTPSHQVTQMGQEVILRCVPISNHLYFYWYRQILGQKVEFLVSFYNNEISEKSEIFDDQFSVERPDGSNFTLKIRSTKLEDSAMYFCASNREANTEAFFGQGTRLTVV.

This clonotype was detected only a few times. The CDR3 DNA reads as TGTGCCTGGATCCAGGGTATGAACACCGGGGAGCTGTTTTTT. Translating it yields CAWIQGMNTGELFF. The V and J genes are TRBV30 and TRBJ2-2; D is perhaps TRBD1 (5 bases). The CDR3 runs 14 residues. V lost 4 bases to trimming and J lost 1 base, with 10 bases between them. Germline CDR1 is GTSNPN and CDR2 is SVGIG (reference sequence). Supplemented by reference TRBV30 and TRBJ2-2, the full variable domain reads SQTIHQWPATLVQPVGSPLSLECTVEGTSNPNLYWYRQAAGRGLQLLFYSVGIGQISSEVPQNLSASRPQDRQFILSSKKLLLSDSGFYLCAWIQGMNTGELFFGEGSRLTVL.

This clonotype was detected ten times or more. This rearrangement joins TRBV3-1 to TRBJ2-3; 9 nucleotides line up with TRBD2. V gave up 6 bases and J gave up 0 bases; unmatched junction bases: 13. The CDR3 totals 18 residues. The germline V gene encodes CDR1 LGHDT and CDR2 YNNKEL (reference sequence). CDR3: CASSSTSGGPTSTDTQYF. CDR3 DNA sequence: TGTGCCAGCAGTTCGACTAGCGGAGGGCCTACTAGCACAGATACGCAGTATTTT.

The CDR3 is CASSTQGGDTEAFF. In nucleotides, the CDR3 is TGCGCCAGCAGCACCCAGGGAGGAGACACTGAAGCTTTCTTT. The rearrangement joins TRBV5-1 to TRBJ1-1; perhaps TRBD1 as D (5 bases). The CDR3 spans 14 residues. Germline V gene data show CDR1 as SGHRS and CDR2 as YFSETQ. Between the trimmed V and J ends, which lost 4 bases and 3 bases, there was a span of 13 bases.

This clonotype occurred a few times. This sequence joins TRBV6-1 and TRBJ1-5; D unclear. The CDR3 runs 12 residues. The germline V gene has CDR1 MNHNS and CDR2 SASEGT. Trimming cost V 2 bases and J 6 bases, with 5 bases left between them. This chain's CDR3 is CASSELSQPQHF. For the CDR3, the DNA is TGTGCCAGCAGTGAACTTAGTCAGCCCCAGCATTTT.

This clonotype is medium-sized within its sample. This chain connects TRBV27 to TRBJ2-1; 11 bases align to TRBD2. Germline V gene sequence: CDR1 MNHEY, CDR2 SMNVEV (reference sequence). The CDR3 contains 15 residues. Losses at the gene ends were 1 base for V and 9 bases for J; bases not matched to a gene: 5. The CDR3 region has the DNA TGTGCCAGCAGTTTATTAGCGGGAGGGCCCGGTGAGCAGTTCTTC. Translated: CASSLLAGGPGEQFF.

The CDR3: CASKLTASSTDTQYF. CDR3 DNA sequence: TGTGCCAGTAAATTGACAGCCTCTAGCACAGATACGCAGTATTTT. The chain couples TRBV19 to TRBJ2-3, with D perhaps matching TRBD1 (5 bases). The germline V and J ends were trimmed by 7 bases and 0 bases, with 14 bases remaining between them. Germline-derived CDR1 and CDR2 are LNHDA and SQIVND (reference sequence). The CDR3 is 15 amino acids.

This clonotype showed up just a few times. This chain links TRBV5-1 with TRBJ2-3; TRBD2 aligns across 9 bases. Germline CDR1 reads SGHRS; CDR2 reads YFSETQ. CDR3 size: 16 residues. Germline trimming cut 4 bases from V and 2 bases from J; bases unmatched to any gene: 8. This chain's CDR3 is CASSLGGRAPTDTQYF. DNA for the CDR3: TGCGCCAGCAGCCTGGGCGGGAGGGCCCCCACAGATACGCAGTATTTT.

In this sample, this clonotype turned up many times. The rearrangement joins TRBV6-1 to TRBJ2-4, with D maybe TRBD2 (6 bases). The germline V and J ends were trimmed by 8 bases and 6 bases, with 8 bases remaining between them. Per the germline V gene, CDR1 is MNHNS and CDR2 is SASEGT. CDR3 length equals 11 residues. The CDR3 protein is CASAGRNIQYF. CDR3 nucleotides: TGTGCCAGCGCGGGGCGAAACATTCAGTACTTC.

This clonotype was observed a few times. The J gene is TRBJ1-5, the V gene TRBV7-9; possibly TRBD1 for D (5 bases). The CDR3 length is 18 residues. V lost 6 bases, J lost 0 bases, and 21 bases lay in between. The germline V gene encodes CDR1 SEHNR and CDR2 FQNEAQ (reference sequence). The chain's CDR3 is CASSRGTLRIYSNQPQHF. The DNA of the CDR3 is TGTGCCAGCAGTCGGGGGACCCTTAGGATTTATAGCAATCAGCCCCAGCATTTT.

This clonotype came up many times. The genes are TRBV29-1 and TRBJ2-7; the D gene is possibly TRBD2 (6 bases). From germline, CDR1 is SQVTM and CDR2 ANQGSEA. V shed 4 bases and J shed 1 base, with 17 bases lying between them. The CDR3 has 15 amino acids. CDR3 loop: CSVARGTETSYEQYF. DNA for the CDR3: TGCAGCGTTGCTCGCGGGACTGAGACTTCCTACGAGCAGTACTTC.

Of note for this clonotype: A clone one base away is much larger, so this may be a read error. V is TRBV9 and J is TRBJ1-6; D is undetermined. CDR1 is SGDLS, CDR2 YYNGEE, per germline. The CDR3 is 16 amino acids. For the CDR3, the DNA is TGTGCCAGCAGCGTCGGAGAAGCTAGGAATAATTCACCCCTCCCCTTT. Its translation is CASSVGEARNNSPLPF.

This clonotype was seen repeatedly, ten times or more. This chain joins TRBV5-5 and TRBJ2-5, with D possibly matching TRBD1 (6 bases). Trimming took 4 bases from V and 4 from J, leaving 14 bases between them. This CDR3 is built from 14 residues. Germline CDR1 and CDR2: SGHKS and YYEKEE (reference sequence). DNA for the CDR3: TGTGCCAGCAGCCCACAGGGAAGTGGAGAGACCCAGTACTTC. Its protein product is CASSPQGSGETQYF.

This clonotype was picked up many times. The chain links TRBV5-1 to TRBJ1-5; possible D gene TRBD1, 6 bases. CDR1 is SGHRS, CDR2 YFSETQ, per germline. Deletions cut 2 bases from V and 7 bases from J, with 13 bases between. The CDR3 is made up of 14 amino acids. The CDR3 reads CASSFDSGDQPQHF. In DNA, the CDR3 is TGCGCCAGCAGCTTTGATTCAGGGGACCAGCCCCAGCATTTT.

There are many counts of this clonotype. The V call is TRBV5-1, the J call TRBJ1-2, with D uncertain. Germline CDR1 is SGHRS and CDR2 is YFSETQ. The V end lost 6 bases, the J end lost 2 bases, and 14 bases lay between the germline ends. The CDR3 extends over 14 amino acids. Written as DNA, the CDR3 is TGCGCCAGCACCCTCTCGCCAGGCAACTATGGCTACACCTTC. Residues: CASTLSPGNYGYTF.

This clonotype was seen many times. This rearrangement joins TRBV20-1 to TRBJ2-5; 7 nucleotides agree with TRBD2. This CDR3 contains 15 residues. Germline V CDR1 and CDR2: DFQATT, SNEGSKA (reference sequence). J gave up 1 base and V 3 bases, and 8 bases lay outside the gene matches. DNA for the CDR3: TGCAGTGCTAGGGGACCGACTAGCCGCCAAGAGACCCAGTACTTC. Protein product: CSARGPTSRQETQYF.

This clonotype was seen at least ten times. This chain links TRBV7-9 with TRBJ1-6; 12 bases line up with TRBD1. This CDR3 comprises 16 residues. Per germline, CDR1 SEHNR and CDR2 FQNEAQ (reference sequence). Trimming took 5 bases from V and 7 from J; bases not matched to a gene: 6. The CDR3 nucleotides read TGTGCCAGCAGCGCGGGACAGGGGGCCGGGAATTCACCCCTCCACTTT. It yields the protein CASSAGQGAGNSPLHF.

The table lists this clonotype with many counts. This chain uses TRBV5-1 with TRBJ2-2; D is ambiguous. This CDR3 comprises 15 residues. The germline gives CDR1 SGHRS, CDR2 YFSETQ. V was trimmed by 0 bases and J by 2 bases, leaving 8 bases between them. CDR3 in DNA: TGCGCCAGCAGCTTGGAGGTAGCAAACACCGGGGAGCTGTTTTTT. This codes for CASSLEVANTGELFF. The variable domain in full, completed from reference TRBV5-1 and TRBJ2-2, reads KAGVTQTPRYLIKTRGQQVTLSCSPISGHRSVSWYQQTPGQGLQFLFEYFSETQRNKGNFPGRFSGRQFSNSRSEMNVSTLELGDSALYLCASSLEVANTGELFFGEGSRLTVL.

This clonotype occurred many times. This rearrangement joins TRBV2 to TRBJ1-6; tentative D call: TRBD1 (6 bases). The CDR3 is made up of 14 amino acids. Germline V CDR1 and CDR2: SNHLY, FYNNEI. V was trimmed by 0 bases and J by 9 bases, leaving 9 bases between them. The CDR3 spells CASSEADRFSPLHF. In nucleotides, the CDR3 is TGTGCCAGCAGTGAAGCAGACAGGTTTTCACCCCTCCACTTT. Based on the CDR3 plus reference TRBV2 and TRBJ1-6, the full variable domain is EPEVTQTPSHQVTQMGQEVILRCVPISNHLYFYWYRQILGQKVEFLVSFYNNEISEKSEIFDDQFSVERPDGSNFTLKIRSTKLEDSAMYFCASSEADRFSPLHFGNGTRLTVT.

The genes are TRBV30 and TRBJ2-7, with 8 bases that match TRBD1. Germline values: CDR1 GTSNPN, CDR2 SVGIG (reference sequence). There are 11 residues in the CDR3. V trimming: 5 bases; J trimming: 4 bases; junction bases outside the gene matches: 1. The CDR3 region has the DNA TGTGCCTGGGGGGACAGGTACGAGCAGTACGTC. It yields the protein CAWGDRYEQYV.

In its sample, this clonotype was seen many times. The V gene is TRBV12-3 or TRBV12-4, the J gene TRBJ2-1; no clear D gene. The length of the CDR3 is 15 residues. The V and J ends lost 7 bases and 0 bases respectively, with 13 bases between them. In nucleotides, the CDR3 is TGTGCCAGCACACGGTTCGCCAGCTCCTACAATGAGCAGTTCTTC. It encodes CASTRFASSYNEQFF.

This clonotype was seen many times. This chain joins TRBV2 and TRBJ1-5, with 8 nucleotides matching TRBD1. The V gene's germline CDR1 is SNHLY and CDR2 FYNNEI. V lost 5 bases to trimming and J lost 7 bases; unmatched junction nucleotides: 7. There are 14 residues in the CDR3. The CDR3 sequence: CASSPQGAGQPQHF. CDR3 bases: TGTGCCAGCAGTCCCCAGGGGGCAGGGCAGCCCCAGCATTTT.

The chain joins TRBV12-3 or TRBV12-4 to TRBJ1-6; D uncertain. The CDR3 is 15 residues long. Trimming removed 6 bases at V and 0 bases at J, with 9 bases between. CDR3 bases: TGTGCCAGCAGACGGGAAGGCTCCTATAATTCACCCCTCCACTTT. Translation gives CASRREGSYNSPLHF.

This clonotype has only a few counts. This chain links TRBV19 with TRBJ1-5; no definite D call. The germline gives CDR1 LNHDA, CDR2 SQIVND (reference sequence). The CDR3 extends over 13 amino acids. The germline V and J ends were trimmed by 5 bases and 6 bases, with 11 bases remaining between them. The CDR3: CASSASSVQPQHF. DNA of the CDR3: TGTGCCAGTAGTGCCTCTTCAGTTCAGCCCCAGCATTTT. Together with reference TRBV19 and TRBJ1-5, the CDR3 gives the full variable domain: DGGITQSPKYLFRKEGQNVTLSCEQNLNHDAMYWYRQDPGQGLRLIYYSQIVNDFQKGDIAEGYSVSREKKESFPLTVTSAQKNPTAFYLCASSASSVQPQHFGDGTRLSIL.

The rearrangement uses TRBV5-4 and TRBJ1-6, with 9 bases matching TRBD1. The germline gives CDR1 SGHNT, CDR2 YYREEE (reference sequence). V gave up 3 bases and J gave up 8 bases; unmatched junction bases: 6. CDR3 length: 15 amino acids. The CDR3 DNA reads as TGTGCCAGCAGCTCTCCGGGACAGGGTTATTCACCCCTCCACTTT. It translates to CASSSPGQGYSPLHF.